These T cell receptor beta chains were read from a single sample in a study of cytomegalovirus exposure and HLA in healthy donors. Data came from immunoSEQ multiplex PCR; TCRdb stores just in-frame clones and leaves some out. This sample's clone table lists approximately 120,000 clones. The material sequenced was PBMCs. The source of these receptors is a man aged 18 to 29 in good health and CMV-seronegative. Each CDR3 is given with its conserved first and last residue. D genes are given only for firm matches.

j_gene | v_gene | d_gene | CDR3nt | CDR3aa
TRBJ1-2 | TRBV11-2 | - | TGTGCCAGCAGTTCACCCAATCAGGGCAACTATGGCTACACCTTC | CASSSPNQGNYGYTF
TRBJ1-5 | TRBV18 | - | TGTGCCAGCTCACCAGGGGGCAACCTAGTGGGGCAGCCCCAGCATTTT | CASSPGGNLVGQPQHF
TRBJ1-1 | TRBV29-1 | - | TGCAGCGCAATCAGGGTTATGAACACTGAAGCTTTCTTT | CSAIRVMNTEAFF
TRBJ2-3 | TRBV6-1 | TRBD1 | TGTGCCAGCAGTGAAGCAGTACCGGGACAGGGTACAGATACGCAGTATTTT | CASSEAVPGQGTDTQYF
TRBJ2-1 | TRBV2 | TRBD2 | TGTGCCAGAACAAAAATAAGGACTAGCGGATACAATGAGCAGTTCTTC | CARTKIRTSGYNEQFF
TRBJ2-7 | TRBV5-1 | - | TGCGCCAGCAGCTTCAGCGGCGCGGCGGGCTGGCTCTACGAGCAGTACTTC | CASSFSGAAGWLYEQYF
TRBJ2-1 | TRBV12-5 | TRBD1 | TGTGCTAGTACTCCGGGACAGGTAAACGGGGAGCAGTTCTTC | CASTPGQVNGEQFF
TRBJ2-1 | TRBV29-1 | - | TGCAGCGTTGATCTCACCCAGGGGTATGAGCAGTTCTTC | CSVDLTQGYEQFF
TRBJ2-2 | TRBV5-6 | TRBD2 | TGTGCCAGCAGCCCGGGGGGGAACACCGGGGAGCTGTTTTTT | CASSPGGNTGELFF
TRBJ2-1 | TRBV2 | - | TGTGCCAGCCTGCTTGGGGACAAACGGTTCTTC | CASLLGDKRFF
TRBJ2-7 | TRBV30 | TRBD2 | TGTGCCTGGAGTGTAACGGGCGGGGGGGCCTACGAGCAGTACTTC | CAWSVTGGGAYEQYF
TRBJ2-3 | TRBV5-4 | - | TGTGCCAGCAGCGACGGAGGACTACGGGAGGATACGCAGTATTTT | CASSDGGLREDTQYF
TRBJ2-7 | TRBV2 | - | TGTGCCAGCAGTCTAGGGGACTCCGGGGCGTACGAGCAGTACTTC | CASSLGDSGAYEQYF
TRBJ1-5 | TRBV18 | - | TGTGCCAGCTCACCACTCGGTCCGGGGAGTCATCAGCCCCAGCATTTT | CASSPLGPGSHQPQHF
TRBJ1-1 | TRBV29-1 | - | TGCAGCGTTGTGCAGGGTGCCACTGAAGCTTTCTTT | CSVVQGATEAFF
TRBJ2-2 | TRBV6-1 | TRBD1 | TGTGCCAGCATCACCGGGACAGGGGGAATCGGGGAGCTGTTTTTT | CASITGTGGIGELFF
TRBJ2-1 | TRBV7-9 | - | TGTGCCAGCAGAAGCGGCCCCTCCTACAATGAGCAGTTCTTC | CASRSGPSYNEQFF
TRBJ1-1 | TRBV15 | - | TGTGCCACCAGCCCTCGGGACTCCATAGAAGCTTTCTTT | CATSPRDSIEAFF
TRBJ1-2 | TRBV4-1 | - | TGCGCCAGCACCCCGAGCGCCGGTGGCTACACCTTC | CASTPSAGGYTF
TRBJ2-1 | TRBV6-4 | TRBD2 | TGTGCCAGCAGTCCAGGACTAGTGGATTACAATGAGCAGTTCTTC | CASSPGLVDYNEQFF
TRBJ2-7 | TRBV6-5 | - | TGTGCCAGCAGTCCAACAGGATTCGCCTGGGAGCAGTACTTC | CASSPTGFAWEQYF
TRBJ1-4 | TRBV2 | - | TGTGCCAGCAACCCTTCAGGGACTCCTAATGAAAAACTGTTTTTT | CASNPSGTPNEKLFF
TRBJ2-3 | TRBV6-4 | - | TGTGCCAGCAGTCAGCGAGAAGGGGTCACAGATACGCAGTATTTT | CASSQREGVTDTQYF
TRBJ1-5 | TRBV7-9 | TRBD1 | TGTGCCAGCAGCTTAGAGGGGGCAGGGGGTCAGCCCCAGCATTTT | CASSLEGAGGQPQHF
TRBJ2-7 | TRBV5-4 | TRBD2 | TGTGCCAGCAGCCCGACGACTAGCGGGACCCTATACGAGCAGTACTTC | CASSPTTSGTLYEQYF
TRBJ1-3 | TRBV10-2 | - | TGCGCCAGCAGTGAGTTCCGCTCTGGAAACACCATATATTTT | CASSEFRSGNTIYF
TRBJ2-7 | TRBV19 | TRBD2 | TGTGCCAGTAGTATAGATAGTGAGCGGGGGTCCTACGAGCAGTACTTC | CASSIDSERGSYEQYF
TRBJ1-5 | TRBV25-1 | - | TGTGCCAGCAGTGTCGGCAATCAGCCCCAGCATTTT | CASSVGNQPQHF
TRBJ2-7 | TRBV5-1 | TRBD2 | TGCGCCAGCAGCTTGGCTCTAGCGGGGACGTCCTACCACGAGCAGTACTTC | CASSLALAGTSYHEQYF
TRBJ2-7 | TRBV19 | - | TGTGCCAGTAGTATAGGCAGGGGTTCTTGGAACGAGCAGTACTTC | CASSIGRGSWNEQYF
TRBJ1-5 | TRBV28 | - | TGTGCCAGCAGCTCCCGCCAGGGTGGGAGCAATCAGCCCCAGCATTTT | CASSSRQGGSNQPQHF
TRBJ1-1 | TRBV9 | TRBD1 | TGTGCCAGCAGCTCCCCCCGGGGGGGAGGGGGCGACGTCAATGAAGCTTTCTTT | CASSSPRGGGGDVNEAFF
TRBJ1-6 | TRBV30 | TRBD1 | TGTGCCTGGAGCGAGGACAGGAGTAATTCACCCCTCCACTTT | CAWSEDRSNSPLHF
TRBJ2-7 | TRBV5-4 | - | TGTGCCAGCAGCTTGGCAGGGTCCACCTACGAGCAGTACTTC | CASSLAGSTYEQYF
TRBJ1-6 | TRBV9 | - | TGTGCCAGCAGCGCGGAGGGACTAGGTAGTTCACCCCTCCACTTT | CASSAEGLGSSPLHF
TRBJ2-2 | TRBV9 | TRBD1 | TGTGCCAGCAGCGGGAGGGGACAGGGGTCCGGGGAGCTGTTTTTT | CASSGRGQGSGELFF
TRBJ2-7 | TRBV11-2 | - | TGTGCCAGCAGCCGAGGGATTTTGGGCTACGAGCAGTACTTC | CASSRGILGYEQYF
TRBJ1-4 | TRBV7-9 | - | TGTGCCAGCAGCTCAAGCCTAACAGGGCCAACTAATGAAAAACTGTTTTTT | CASSSSLTGPTNEKLFF
TRBJ1-2 | TRBV14 | - | TGTGCCAGCAGCCAGGGATCGGGAGTGACTAACTATGGCTACACCTTC | CASSQGSGVTNYGYTF
TRBJ1-2 | TRBV25-1 | - | TGTGCCAGACTCCCCTCGGGGTGTAGGGATGGCTACACCTTC | CARLPSGCRDGYTF
TRBJ2-7 | TRBV10-2 | - | TGCGCCCATCCCCCCCCCAGGATTATATCCTACGAGCAGTACTTC | CAHPPPRIISYEQYF
TRBJ2-3 | TRBV9 | TRBD2 | TGTGCCAGCAGCGGCGGGAGGTACAGCACAGATACGCAGTATTTT | CASSGGRYSTDTQYF
TRBJ1-4 | TRBV15 | TRBD1 | TGTGCCACCAGCAGAGAAGACAGGGATAATGAAAAACTGTTTTTT | CATSREDRDNEKLFF
TRBJ1-2 | TRBV6-5 | - | TGTGCCAGCAGTGACGGGGAAAACTATGGCTACACCTTC | CASSDGENYGYTF
TRBJ2-7 | TRBV6-1 | TRBD1 | TGTGCCAGCCGGACAGGGGGCGGGAACGAGCAGTACTTC | CASRTGGGNEQYF
TRBJ2-3 | TRBV5-1 | TRBD1 | TGCGCCAGCAGCTCAGAACCCGACAGGGTCTCGCAGTATTTT | CASSSEPDRVSQYF
TRBJ1-1 | TRBV30 | TRBD1 | TGTGCCTGGGAGACAGGGGTCAACACTGAAGCTTTCTTT | CAWETGVNTEAFF
TRBJ2-7 | TRBV30 | - | TGTGCCTGGAGTCCTCCGGGATACGAGCAGTACTTC | CAWSPPGYEQYF
TRBJ2-2 | TRBV6-1 | - | TGTGCCAGCAGTGAAGTTGGGCAGATCACCGGGGAGCTGTTTTTT | CASSEVGQITGELFF